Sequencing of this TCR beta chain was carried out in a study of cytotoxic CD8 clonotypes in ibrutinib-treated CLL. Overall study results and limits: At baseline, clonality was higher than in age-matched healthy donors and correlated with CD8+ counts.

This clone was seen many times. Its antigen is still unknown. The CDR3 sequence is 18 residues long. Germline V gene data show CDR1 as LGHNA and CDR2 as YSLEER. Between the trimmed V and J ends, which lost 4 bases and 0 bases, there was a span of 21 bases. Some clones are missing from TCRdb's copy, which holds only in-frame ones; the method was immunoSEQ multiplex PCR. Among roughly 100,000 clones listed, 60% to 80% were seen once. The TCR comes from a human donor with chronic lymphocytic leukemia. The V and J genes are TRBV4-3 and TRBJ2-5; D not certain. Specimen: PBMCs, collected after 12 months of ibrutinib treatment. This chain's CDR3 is CASSRELSGRTNQETQYF. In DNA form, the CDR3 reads TGCGCCAGCAGCCGAGAACTATCGGGCAGGACCAACCAAGAGACCCAGTACTTC.